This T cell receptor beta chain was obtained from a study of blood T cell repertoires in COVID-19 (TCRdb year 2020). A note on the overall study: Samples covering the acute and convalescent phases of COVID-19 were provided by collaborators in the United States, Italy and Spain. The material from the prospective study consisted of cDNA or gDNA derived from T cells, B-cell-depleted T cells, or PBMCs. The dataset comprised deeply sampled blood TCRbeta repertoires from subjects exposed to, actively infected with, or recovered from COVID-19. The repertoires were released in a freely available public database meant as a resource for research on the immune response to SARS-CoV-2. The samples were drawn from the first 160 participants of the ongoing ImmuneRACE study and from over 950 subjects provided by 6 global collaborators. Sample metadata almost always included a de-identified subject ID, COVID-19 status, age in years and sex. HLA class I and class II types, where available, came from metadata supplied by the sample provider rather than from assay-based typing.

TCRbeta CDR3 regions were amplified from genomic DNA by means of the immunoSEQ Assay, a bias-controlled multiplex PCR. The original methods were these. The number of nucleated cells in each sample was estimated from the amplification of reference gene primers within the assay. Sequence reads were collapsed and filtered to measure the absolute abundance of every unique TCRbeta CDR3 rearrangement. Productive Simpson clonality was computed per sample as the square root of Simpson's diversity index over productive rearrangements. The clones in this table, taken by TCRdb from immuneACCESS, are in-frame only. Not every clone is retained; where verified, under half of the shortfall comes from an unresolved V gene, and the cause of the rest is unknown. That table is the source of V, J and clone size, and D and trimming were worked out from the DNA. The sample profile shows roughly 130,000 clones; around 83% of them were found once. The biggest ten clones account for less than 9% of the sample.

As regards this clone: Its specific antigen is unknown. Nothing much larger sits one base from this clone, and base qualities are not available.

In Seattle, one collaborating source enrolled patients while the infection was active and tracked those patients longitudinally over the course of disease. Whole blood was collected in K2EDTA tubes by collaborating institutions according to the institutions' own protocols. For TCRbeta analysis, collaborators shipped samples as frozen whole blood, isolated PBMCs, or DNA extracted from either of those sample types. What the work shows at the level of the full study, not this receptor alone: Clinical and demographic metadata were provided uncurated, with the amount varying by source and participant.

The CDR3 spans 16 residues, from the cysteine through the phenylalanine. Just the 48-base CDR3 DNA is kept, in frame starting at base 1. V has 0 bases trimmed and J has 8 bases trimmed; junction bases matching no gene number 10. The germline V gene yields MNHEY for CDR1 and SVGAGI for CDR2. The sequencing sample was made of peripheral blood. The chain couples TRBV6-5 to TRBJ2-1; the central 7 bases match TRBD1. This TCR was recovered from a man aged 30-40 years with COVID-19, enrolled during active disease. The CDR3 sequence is CASSYSVGQRAHEQFF. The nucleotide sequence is TGTGCCAGCAGTTACTCTGTGGGACAGAGAGCCCATGAGCAGTTCTTC.